This TCR beta chain was identified in a study of CXCR3-negative and CXCR3-positive naive CD8 T cells. Study-wide context: Some 150 million TRB reads in total, about 1.5 +/- 0.3 million per library.

General study results and limits: TRBV-TRBJ usage matched between naive CXCR3-negative and CXCR3-positive cells but not between memory cells. The study found more hydrophobic TRB CDR3s in CXCR3-positive naive cells than in CXCR3-negative naive cells. Once cells were cryopreserved, CXCR3 expression went down partly, and most assays used fresh PBMCs.

Sorting was done in triplicate for each CD8+ T cell subset (about 320,000 cells each). The method, 5' RACE with UMI labels, was used to prepare the TRB cDNA libraries. TCRdb re-analyzed the 5' RACE reads; it lists each CDR3 protein once, without DNA. Recorded for this sample: about 150,000 distinct CDR3 sequences. The germline CDR1 and CDR2 sequences are GTSNPN and SVGIG (reference sequence). The CDR3 is made up of 15 amino acids. As regards this clonotype: Its specificity is unknown.

Sequencing was done on a sample of naive CXCR3+ CD8+ T cells from blood. Subset described: CD45RO-CCR7+CD27+CD95- naive CD8+ T cells expressing CXCR3 (TNR3+). The receptor was derived from a human donor in good health. Some clones in this sample may be carry-over from other donors' samples. The chain couples TRBV30 to TRBJ2-6; the D call from TCRdb, TRBD2, cannot be confirmed without DNA. CDR3 amino acids: CAWSPGLTGANVLTF.